These 17 T cell receptor beta chains originate from one sample sequenced in a study of blood T cell repertoires in COVID-19. Using immunoSEQ multiplex PCR, the repertoire was profiled, and TCRdb retains in-frame clones only, with some absent. This table holds over 350,000 clones, around nine tenths found once. Specimen: PBMCs or T cells enriched from blood (not recorded which). Receptors originate from a young woman with acute COVID-19.

The genes are TRBV29-1 and TRBJ1-5; weak D call: TRBD1 (5 bases). Germline V gene lookup returns CDR1 SQVTM and CDR2 ANQGSEA. This CDR3 is 13 amino acids long. Trimming took off 1 base at V and 11 bases at J, with 15 bases between the two ends. The CDR3 nucleotides are TGCAGCGTTGAAGGGGACTCCTCGGGGTCCCAGCATTTT. This codes for CSVEGDSSGSQHF.

The chain has TRBV2 and TRBJ1-2; D might be TRBD1 (5 bases). Germline CDR1 is SNHLY and CDR2 is FYNNEI. The CDR3 contains 12 residues. With 7 bases removed from V and 5 bases from J, the gap between germline ends came to 11 bases. CDR3 DNA: TGTGCCAGCACCACAGGACCTTATGGCTACACCTTC. Its translation: CASTTGPYGYTF.

The chain combines TRBV18 with TRBJ1-2, with a weak D call TRBD1 (5 bases). Germline assignment: CDR1 KGHSH and CDR2 LQKENI. V was cut by 3 bases and J by 3 bases, with 8 bases left in between. The CDR3 has 13 amino acids. The CDR3 protein is CASSPQGDYGYTF. The CDR3 nucleotides read TGTGCCAGCTCACCTCAAGGGGACTATGGCTACACCTTC.

The gene calls are TRBV7-2 and TRBJ1-5; D call uncertain. V gave up 1 base and J gave up 0 bases, with 7 bases separating them. CDR1 is SGHTA and CDR2 is FQGNSA in the germline V gene. The CDR3 has 15 amino acids. CDR3 sequence: CASSLGGYSNQPQHF. CDR3 DNA sequence: TGTGCCAGCAGCTTAGGAGGGTATAGCAATCAGCCCCAGCATTTT.

A remark on this clone: Germline and junction disagree at one end, which may indicate a read error. The chain employs TRBV27 and TRBJ2-7, with D perhaps matching TRBD2 (5 bases). The CDR3 runs 12 residues. Germline V gives CDR1 MNHEY, CDR2 SMNVEV (reference sequence). As DNA, the CDR3 is TGTGCCAGCAGTTCCACGGACTGTCGCAAAGGGTTC. Translated: CASSSTDCRKGF.

This CDR3 reads CASSLQGRSDTQYF. The CDR3 DNA is TGTGCCAGCAGCTTACAAGGGAGGTCAGATACGCAGTATTTT. This chain links TRBV7-9 with TRBJ2-3; tentative D call: TRBD2 (6 bases). Germline loops: CDR1 SEHNR, CDR2 FQNEAQ (reference sequence). Trimming removed 2 bases from V and 4 bases from J, with 10 bases in between. This CDR3 region has 14 residues.

V usage is TRBV2 and J usage is TRBJ1-1; D is undetermined. V lost 11 bases and J lost 4, with 14 bases in between. This CDR3 is built from 12 residues. The germline V gene has CDR1 SNHLY and CDR2 FYNNEI. As DNA, the CDR3 is TGTGCCTCAGAGGGCGGGAGCACTGAAGCTTTCTTT. Its protein product is CASEGGSTEAFF.

Points on this clone: The same CDR3 is also encoded by other DNA sequences in this sample. The chain recombines TRBV5-4 with TRBJ1-2, with a tentative D call TRBD1 (6 bases). Germline loops: CDR1 SGHNT, CDR2 YYREEE (reference sequence). Deletions cut 0 bases from V and 8 bases from J, with 11 bases between. There are 13 residues in the CDR3. The CDR3, as DNA: TGTGCCAGCAGCTTGGCAGGGGCCGGAGGCTACACCTTC. Residues: CASSLAGAGGYTF.

The chain has TRBV25-1 and TRBJ1-1; no firm D call. V dropped 3 bases and J dropped 0 bases, with 11 bases sitting between them. Germline lookup yields CDR1 MGHDK and CDR2 SYGVNS. This CDR3 has 15 amino acids. The CDR3 reads CASSETAALNTEAFF. CDR3 nucleotide sequence: TGTGCCAGCAGTGAGACCGCGGCCTTGAACACTGAAGCTTTCTTT.

This CDR3 reads CASSLASSGELFF. CDR3 in DNA: TGTGCCAGCAGCTTGGCGTCTTCCGGGGAGCTGTTTTTT. The chain couples TRBV5-6 to TRBJ2-2; D is ambiguous. Germline V gives CDR1 SGHDT, CDR2 YYEEEE. The V end lost 0 bases, the J end lost 6 bases, and 6 bases lay between the germline ends. The CDR3 is made up of 13 amino acids.

This clone was observed a single time. V gene TRBV19 combines with J gene TRBJ2-6; perhaps TRBD2 as D (5 bases). CDR3 length: 19 residues. The germline V gene has CDR1 LNHDA and CDR2 SQIVND (reference sequence). The ends were cut back, 6 bases at V and 0 bases at J, with 21 bases in the middle. The CDR3 loop is CASSKGEGMIRSGANVLTF. The DNA for the CDR3 is TGTGCCAGTAGCAAGGGAGAGGGAATGATCCGCTCTGGGGCCAACGTCCTGACTTTC.

This clone appeared a few times. This chain joins TRBV3-1 (or the pseudogene TRBV3-2) and TRBJ1-1, with D unclear. V dropped 2 bases and J dropped 1 base, with 8 bases sitting between them. Germline loops: CDR1 LGHDT, CDR2 YNNKEL (reference sequence). The CDR3 loop spans 14 amino acids. The DNA for the CDR3 is TGTGCCAGCAGCCAAAGGACTCCGAACACTGAAGCTTTCTTT. This translates into CASSQRTPNTEAFF.

The gene calls are TRBV7-8 and TRBJ2-1, with 8 bases lining up with TRBD2. Losses at the gene ends were 2 bases for V and 3 bases for J; bases not matched to a gene: 3. This CDR3 is 15 amino acids long. Germline values: CDR1 SGHVS, CDR2 FQNEAQ. As DNA, the CDR3 is TGTGCCAGCAGCTTAAGAGCGGGAGACTACAATGAGCAGTTCTTC. It translates to CASSLRAGDYNEQFF.

The chain is built from TRBV6-5 and TRBJ1-6, with D unresolved. Trimming cost V 6 bases and J 9 bases, with 12 bases left between them. The CDR3 runs to 13 residues. The germline V gene has CDR1 MNHEY and CDR2 SVGAGI. CDR3 in DNA: TGTGCCAGCAGGGAGAGAAAAGGTTCACCCCTCCACTTT. Protein product: CASRERKGSPLHF.

The chain combines TRBV7-9 with TRBJ2-7; possible D gene TRBD1, 7 bases. This CDR3 region has 13 residues. CDR1 is SEHNR, CDR2 FQNEAQ, per germline (reference sequence). V gave up 5 bases and J gave up 2 bases, with 10 bases separating them. The CDR3 bases are TGTGCCAGCAGCCAGGGGGGACCCTACGAGCAGTACTTC. Translated: CASSQGGPYEQYF.

This sequence joins TRBV6-1 and TRBJ1-5; D gene uncertain. The CDR3 totals 16 residues. The V gene lost 1 base and the J gene lost 2 bases, with 12 bases spanning the gap. Germline CDR1 reads MNHNS; CDR2 reads SASEGT. The chain's CDR3 is CASSEVALEGNQPQHF. CDR3 sequence (DNA): TGTGCCAGCAGTGAAGTAGCCTTGGAGGGCAATCAGCCCCAGCATTTT.

The chain combines TRBV5-1 with TRBJ1-1, with D unresolved. The germline V gene has CDR1 SGHRS and CDR2 YFSETQ. CDR3 length equals 12 residues. Trimming removed 2 bases at V and 5 bases at J, with 7 bases between. This CDR3 reads CASSFAETEAFF. The CDR3 DNA sequence: TGCGCCAGCAGCTTTGCAGAAACTGAAGCTTTCTTT.